This T cell receptor beta chain was captured by sequencing in a study of breast tumors, draining lymph nodes, adjacent tissues. Study results and caveats: Tumor repertoires ranked between lymph nodes and nontumor tissue in diversity, with V and J gene preferences. The data were judged consistent with most tumor T cells coming from lymph node and expanding in tumor. Data only fit, rather than demonstrated, lymph node origin of most tumor T cells. Compared with basal-like, luminal-like tumors shared significantly more repertoire with nontumor tissue.

The table lists this clonotype with many counts. The antigen remains unidentified. Samples came from axillary lymph nodes draining the breast cancer. TCRdb re-derived calls from the multiplex PCR reads in MiXCR, one entry per CDR3 protein. The top ten clones hold 0.85% to 1.3% of a sample with about 300,000 distinct CDR3 sequences, over 30% of them seen once. This CDR3 comprises 14 residues. Trimming removed 7 bases from V and 1 base from J, with 8 bases in between. The V gene's germline CDR1 is SEHNR and CDR2 FQNEAQ (reference sequence). This clonotype was obtained from a female donor with breast cancer. Some clones in this sample may be carry-over from other donors' samples. The chain uses TRBV7-9 and TRBJ2-6; no definite D call. What was sequenced was axillary lymph node tissue. CDR3 in amino acids: CASTGSSGANVLTF. The CDR3 nucleotides read TGTGCCAGCACCGGTAGTTCTGGGGCCAACGTCCTGACTTTC.